This T cell receptor (beta chain) appears in the sequencing data of a study of shared clonotypes between healthy human individuals. Libraries were prepared by immunoSEQ multiplex PCR; TCRdb keeps only in-frame clonotypes and omits some of them. The table includes some 1,900,000 clones, less than 95% detected once. General study points: When naive CD4 clonotypes were compared across a handful of donors, about 4.9% were shared.

As regards this clone: Its cognate antigen is unknown.

CD45RO-negative cells were positively selected for CCR7, leaving out terminally differentiated effector memory CD45RA+ cells. CDR1 is GTSNPN, CDR2 SVGIG, per germline (reference sequence). V gave up 0 bases and J gave up 5 bases, with 17 bases separating them. This CDR3 contains 16 residues. This chain connects TRBV30 to TRBJ2-1, with no clear D. The TCR was taken from a man between 18 and 35 years old in good health. The source material was naive CD8+ T cells sorted from blood. CDR3 protein: CAWSVDSFIVNNEQFF. The CDR3 nucleotides read TGTGCCTGGAGTGTAGATTCCTTTATAGTAAACAATGAGCAGTTCTTC.